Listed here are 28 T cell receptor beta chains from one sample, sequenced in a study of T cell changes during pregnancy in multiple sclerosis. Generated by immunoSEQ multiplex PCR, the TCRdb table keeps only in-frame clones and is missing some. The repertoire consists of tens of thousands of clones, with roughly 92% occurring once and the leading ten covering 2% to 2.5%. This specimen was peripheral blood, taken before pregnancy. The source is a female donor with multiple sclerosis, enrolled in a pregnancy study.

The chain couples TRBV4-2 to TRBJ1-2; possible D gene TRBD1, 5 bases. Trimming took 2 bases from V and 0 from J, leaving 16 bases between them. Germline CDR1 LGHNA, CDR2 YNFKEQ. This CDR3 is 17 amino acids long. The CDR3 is CASSQQGSRSSNYGYTF. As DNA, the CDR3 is TGTGCCAGCAGCCAACAGGGCAGTCGGTCCTCTAACTATGGCTACACCTTC.

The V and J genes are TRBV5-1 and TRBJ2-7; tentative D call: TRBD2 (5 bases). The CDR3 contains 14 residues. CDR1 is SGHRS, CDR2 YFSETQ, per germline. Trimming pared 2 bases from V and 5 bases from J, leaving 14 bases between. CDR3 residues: CASSLGGPTNEQYF. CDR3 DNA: TGCGCCAGCAGCTTAGGAGGTCCCACGAACGAGCAGTACTTC. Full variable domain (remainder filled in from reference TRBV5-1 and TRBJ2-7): KAGVTQTPRYLIKTRGQQVTLSCSPISGHRSVSWYQQTPGQGLQFLFEYFSETQRNKGNFPGRFSGRQFSNSRSEMNVSTLELGDSALYLCASSLGGPTNEQYFGPGTRLTVT.

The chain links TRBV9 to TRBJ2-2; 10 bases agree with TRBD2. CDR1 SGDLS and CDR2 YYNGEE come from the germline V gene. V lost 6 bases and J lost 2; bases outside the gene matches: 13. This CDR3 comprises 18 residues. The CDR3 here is CASTAGGLADDNTGELFF. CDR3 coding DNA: TGTGCCAGCACTGCAGGTGGACTAGCGGATGACAACACCGGGGAGCTGTTTTTT.

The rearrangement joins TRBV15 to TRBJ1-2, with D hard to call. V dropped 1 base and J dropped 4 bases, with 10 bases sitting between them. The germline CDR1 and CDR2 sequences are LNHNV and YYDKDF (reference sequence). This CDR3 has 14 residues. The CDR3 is CATSRGRGGYGYTF. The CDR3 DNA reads TGTGCCACCAGCAGAGGGCGGGGAGGCTATGGCTACACCTTC.

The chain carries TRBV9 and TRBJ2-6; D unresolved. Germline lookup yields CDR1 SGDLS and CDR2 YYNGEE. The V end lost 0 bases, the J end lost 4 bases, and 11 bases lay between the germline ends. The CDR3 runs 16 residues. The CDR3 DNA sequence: TGTGCCAGCAGCGTAGTTGGTAGATCGGGGGCCAACGTCCTGACTTTC. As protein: CASSVVGRSGANVLTF.

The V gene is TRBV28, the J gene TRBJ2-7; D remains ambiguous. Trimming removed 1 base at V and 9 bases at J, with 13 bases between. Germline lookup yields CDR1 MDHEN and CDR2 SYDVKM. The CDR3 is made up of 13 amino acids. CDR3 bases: TGTGCCAGCAGTTTATCGGTAGGCGGCGGGCAGTACTTC. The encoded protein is CASSLSVGGGQYF. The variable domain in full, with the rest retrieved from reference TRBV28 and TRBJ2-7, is DVKVTQSSRYLVKRTGEKVFLECVQDMDHENMFWYRQDPGLGLRLIYFSYDVKMKEKGDIPEGYSVSREKKERFSLILESASTNQTSMYLCASSLSVGGGQYFGPGTRLTVT.

The CDR3 nucleotides read TGTGCCAGCAGACCACAGGGTTCAGTGAGTGAAAAACTGTTTTTT. This codes for CASRPQGSVSEKLFF. The chain carries TRBV6-5 and TRBJ1-4; D is perhaps TRBD1 (6 bases). Germline CDR1 MNHEY, CDR2 SVGAGI. The ends were cut back, 6 bases at V and 7 bases at J, with 18 bases in the middle. The CDR3 runs to 15 residues.

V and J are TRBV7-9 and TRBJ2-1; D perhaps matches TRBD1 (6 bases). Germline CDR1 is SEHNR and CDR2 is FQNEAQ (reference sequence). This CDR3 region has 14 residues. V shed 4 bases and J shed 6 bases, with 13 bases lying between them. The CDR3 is CASSSLVGANEQFF. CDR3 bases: TGTGCCAGCAGCTCCCTTGTGGGGGCCAATGAGCAGTTCTTC.

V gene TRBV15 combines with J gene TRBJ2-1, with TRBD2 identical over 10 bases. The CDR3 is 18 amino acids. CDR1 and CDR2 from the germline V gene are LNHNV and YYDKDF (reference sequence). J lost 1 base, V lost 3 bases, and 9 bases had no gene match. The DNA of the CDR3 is TGTGCCACCAGCAGGCCCGGGTGGACTAGCGGTTCCTACAATGAGCAGTTCTTC. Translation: CATSRPGWTSGSYNEQFF. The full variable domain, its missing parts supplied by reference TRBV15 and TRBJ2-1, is DAMVIQNPRYQVTQFGKPVTLSCSQTLNHNVMYWYQQKSSQAPKLLFHYYDKDFNNEADTPDNFQSRRPNTSFCFLDIRSPGLGDTAMYLCATSRPGWTSGSYNEQFFGPGTRLTVL.

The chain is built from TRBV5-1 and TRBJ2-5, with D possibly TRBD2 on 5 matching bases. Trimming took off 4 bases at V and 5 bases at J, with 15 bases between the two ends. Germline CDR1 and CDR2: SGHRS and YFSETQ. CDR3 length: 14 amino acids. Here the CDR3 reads CASSVTGLRETQYF. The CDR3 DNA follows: TGCGCCAGCAGCGTAACGGGGTTGCGGGAGACCCAGTACTTC.

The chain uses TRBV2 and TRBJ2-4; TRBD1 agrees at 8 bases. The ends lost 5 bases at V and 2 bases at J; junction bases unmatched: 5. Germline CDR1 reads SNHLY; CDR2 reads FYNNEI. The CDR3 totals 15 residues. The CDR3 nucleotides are TGTGCCAGCAGTTTTTGGACAGGGACCAAAAACATTCAGTACTTC. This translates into CASSFWTGTKNIQYF.

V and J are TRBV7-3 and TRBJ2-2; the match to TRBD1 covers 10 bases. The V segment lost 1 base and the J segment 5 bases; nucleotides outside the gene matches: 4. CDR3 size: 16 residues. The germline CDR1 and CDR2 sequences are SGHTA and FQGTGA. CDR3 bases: TGTGCCAGCAGCTTAATTGGGACAGGGGTAACCGGGGAGCTGTTTTTT. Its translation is CASSLIGTGVTGELFF.

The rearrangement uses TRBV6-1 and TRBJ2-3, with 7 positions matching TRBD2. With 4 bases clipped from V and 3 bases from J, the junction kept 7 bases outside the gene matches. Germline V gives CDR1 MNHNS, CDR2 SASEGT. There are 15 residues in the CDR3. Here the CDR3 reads CASSVPGGSTDTQYF. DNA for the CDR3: TGTGCCAGCAGTGTACCCGGGGGGTCGACAGATACGCAGTATTTT.

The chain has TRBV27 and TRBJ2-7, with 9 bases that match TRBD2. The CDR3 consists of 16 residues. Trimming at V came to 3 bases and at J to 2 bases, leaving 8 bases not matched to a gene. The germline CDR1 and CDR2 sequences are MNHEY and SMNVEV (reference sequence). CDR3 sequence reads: CASSLGSGSFPYEQYF. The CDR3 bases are TGTGCCAGCAGTTTGGGTAGCGGGAGTTTTCCCTACGAGCAGTACTTC.

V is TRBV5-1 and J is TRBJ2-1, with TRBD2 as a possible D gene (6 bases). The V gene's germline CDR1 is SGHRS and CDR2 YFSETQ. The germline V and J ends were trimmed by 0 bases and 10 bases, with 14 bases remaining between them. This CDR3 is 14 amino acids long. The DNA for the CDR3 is TGCGCCAGCAGCTTGGAAATCCCCCGGGAGGAGCAGTTCTTC. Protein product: CASSLEIPREEQFF.

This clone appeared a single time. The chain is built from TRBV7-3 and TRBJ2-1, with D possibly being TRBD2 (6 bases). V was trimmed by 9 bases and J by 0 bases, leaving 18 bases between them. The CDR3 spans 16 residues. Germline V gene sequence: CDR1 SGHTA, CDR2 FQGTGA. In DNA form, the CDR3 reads TGTGCCAGTTCCGATTCTAGCGTTAGCTCCTACAATGAGCAGTTCTTC. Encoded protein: CASSDSSVSSYNEQFF. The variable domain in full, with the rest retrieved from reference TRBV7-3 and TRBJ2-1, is GAGVSQTPSNKVTEKGKYVELRCDPISGHTALYWYRQSLGQGPEFLIYFQGTGAADDSGLPNDRFFAVRPEGSVSTLKIQRTERGDSAVYLCASSDSSVSSYNEQFFGPGTRLTVL.

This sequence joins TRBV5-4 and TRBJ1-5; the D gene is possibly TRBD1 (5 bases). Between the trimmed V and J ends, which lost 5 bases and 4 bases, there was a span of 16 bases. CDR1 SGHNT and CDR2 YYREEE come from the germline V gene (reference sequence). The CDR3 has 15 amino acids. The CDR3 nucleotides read TGTGCCAGCAGTTCCCAGGGAGGGGAGAATCAGCCCCAGCATTTT. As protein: CASSSQGGENQPQHF. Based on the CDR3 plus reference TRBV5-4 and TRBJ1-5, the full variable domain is ETGVTQSPTHLIKTRGQQVTLRCSSQSGHNTVSWYQQALGQGPQFIFQYYREEENGRGNFPPRFSGLQFPNYSSELNVNALELDDSALYLCASSSQGGENQPQHFGDGTRLSIL.

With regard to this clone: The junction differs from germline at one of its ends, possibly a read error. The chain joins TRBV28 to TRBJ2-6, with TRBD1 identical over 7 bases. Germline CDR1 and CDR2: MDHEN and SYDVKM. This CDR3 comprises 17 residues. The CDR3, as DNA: TGTGCCAGCAGTTTGTTCAGGGGGAGCTCTGGGGCCAACGCCCTGACTTTC. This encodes CASSLFRGSSGANALTF.

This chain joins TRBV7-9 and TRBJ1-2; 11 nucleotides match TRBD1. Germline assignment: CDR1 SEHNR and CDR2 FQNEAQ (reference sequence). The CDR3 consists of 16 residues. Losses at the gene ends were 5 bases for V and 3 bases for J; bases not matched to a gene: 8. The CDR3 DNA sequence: TGTGCCAGCAGCCCTGGGACAGGGGGTCTTGACTATGGCTACACCTTC. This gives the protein CASSPGTGGLDYGYTF.

CDR3 coding DNA: TGCAGCGGAAGACTAGCGGGAGAGGTCACCGGGGAGCTGTTTTTT. This sequence encodes CSGRLAGEVTGELFF. The chain joins TRBV29-1 to TRBJ2-2, with TRBD2 identical over 12 bases. The CDR3 has 15 residues. The V and J ends lost 7 bases and 4 bases, in that order; junction bases with no gene match: 7. Germline loops: CDR1 SQVTM, CDR2 ANQGSEA.

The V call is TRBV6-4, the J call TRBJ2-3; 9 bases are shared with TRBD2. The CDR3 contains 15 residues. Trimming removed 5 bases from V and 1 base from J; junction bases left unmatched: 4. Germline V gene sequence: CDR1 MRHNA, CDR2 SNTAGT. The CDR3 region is CASSIAGEGTDTQYF. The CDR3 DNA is TGTGCCAGCAGTATAGCGGGAGAGGGCACAGATACGCAGTATTTT.

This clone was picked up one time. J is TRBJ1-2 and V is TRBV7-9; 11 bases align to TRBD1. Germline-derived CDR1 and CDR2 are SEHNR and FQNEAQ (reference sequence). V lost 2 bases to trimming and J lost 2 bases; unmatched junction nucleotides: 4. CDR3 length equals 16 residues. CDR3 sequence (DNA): TGTGCCAGCAGCTTACCCGGGACAGGGGGAAACTATGGCTACACCTTC. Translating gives CASSLPGTGGNYGYTF.

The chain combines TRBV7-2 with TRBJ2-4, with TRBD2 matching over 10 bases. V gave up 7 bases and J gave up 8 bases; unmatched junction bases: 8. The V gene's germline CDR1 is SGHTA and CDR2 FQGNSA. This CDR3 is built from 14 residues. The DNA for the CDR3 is TGTGCCAGCAACATTATAGCGGGAGGCGACATTCAGTACTTC. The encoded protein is CASNIIAGGDIQYF.

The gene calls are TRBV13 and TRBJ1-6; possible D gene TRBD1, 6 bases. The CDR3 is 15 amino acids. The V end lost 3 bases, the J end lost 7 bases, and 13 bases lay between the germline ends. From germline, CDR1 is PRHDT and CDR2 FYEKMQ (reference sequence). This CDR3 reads CASSLGAGLNSPLHF. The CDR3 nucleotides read TGTGCCAGCAGCTTGGGGGCAGGGCTGAATTCACCCCTCCACTTT.

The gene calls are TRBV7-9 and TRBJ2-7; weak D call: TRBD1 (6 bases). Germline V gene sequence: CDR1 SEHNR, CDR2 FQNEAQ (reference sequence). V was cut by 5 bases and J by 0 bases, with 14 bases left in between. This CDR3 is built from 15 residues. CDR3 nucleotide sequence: TGTGCCAGCAGCGCGACAGGAGCTAACTCCTACGAGCAGTACTTC. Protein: CASSATGANSYEQYF.

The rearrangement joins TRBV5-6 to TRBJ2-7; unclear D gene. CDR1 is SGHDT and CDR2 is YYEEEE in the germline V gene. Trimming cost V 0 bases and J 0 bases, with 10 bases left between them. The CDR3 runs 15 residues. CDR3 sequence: CASSLVFGGSYEQYF. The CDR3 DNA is TGTGCCAGCAGCTTGGTGTTCGGCGGCTCCTACGAGCAGTACTTC.

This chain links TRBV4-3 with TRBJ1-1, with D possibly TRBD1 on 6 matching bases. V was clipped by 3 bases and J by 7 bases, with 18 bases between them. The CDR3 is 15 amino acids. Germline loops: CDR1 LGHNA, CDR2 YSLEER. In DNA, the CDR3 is TGCGCCAGCAGCCAGGCAAACAGGGTTGGGGTTGAAGCTTTCTTT. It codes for CASSQANRVGVEAFF.

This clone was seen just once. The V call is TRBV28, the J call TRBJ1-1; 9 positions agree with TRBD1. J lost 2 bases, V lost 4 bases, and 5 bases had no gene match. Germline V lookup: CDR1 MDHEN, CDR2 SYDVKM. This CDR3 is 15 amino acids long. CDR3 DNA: TGTGCCAGCAGTTCTGGGGGACAGGGAAACACTGAAGCTTTCTTT. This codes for CASSSGGQGNTEAFF. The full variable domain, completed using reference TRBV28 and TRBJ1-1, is DVKVTQSSRYLVKRTGEKVFLECVQDMDHENMFWYRQDPGLGLRLIYFSYDVKMKEKGDIPEGYSVSREKKERFSLILESASTNQTSMYLCASSSGGQGNTEAFFGQGTRLTVV.